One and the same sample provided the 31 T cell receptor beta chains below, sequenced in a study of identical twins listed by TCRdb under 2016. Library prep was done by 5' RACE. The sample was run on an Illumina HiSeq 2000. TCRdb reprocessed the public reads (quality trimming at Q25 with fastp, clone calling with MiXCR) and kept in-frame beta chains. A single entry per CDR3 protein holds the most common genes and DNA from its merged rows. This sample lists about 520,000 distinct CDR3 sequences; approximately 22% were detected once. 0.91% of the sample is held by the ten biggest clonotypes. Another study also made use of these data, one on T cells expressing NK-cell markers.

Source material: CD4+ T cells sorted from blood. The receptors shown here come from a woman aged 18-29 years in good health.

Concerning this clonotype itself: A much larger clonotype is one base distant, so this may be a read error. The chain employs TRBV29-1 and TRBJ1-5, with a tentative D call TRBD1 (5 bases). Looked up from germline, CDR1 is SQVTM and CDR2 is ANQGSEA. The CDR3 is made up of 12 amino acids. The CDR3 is CSVQGRNQPHHF. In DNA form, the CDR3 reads TGCAGCGTTCAGGGCCGCAATCAGCCCCACCATTTT. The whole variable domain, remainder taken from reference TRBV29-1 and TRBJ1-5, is SAVISQKPSRDICQRGTSLTIQCQVDSQVTMMFWYRQQPGQSLTLIATANQGSEATYESGFVIDKFPISRPNLTFSTLTVSNMSPEDSSIYLCSVQGRNQPHHFGDGTRLSIL.

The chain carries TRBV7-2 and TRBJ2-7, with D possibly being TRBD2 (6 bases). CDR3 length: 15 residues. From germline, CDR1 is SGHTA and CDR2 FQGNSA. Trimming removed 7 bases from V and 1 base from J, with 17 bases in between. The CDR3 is CASTLAGEASYEQYF. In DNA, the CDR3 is TGTGCCAGCACCCTTGCCGGGGAGGCGTCCTACGAGCAGTACTTC.

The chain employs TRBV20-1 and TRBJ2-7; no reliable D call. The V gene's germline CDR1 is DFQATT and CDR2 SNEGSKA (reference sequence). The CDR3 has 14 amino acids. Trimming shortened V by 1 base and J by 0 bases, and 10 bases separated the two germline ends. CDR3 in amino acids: CSARAPQVSYEQYF. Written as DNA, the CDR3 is TGCAGTGCTAGAGCTCCCCAGGTCTCCTACGAGCAGTACTTC.

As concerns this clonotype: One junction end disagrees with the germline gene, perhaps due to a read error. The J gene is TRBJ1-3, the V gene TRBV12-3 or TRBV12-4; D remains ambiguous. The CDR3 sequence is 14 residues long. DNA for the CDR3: TGTGCCAGCAGTGCCCAGAGCTCTGGAACCACCATATATTTT. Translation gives CASSAQSSGTTIYF.

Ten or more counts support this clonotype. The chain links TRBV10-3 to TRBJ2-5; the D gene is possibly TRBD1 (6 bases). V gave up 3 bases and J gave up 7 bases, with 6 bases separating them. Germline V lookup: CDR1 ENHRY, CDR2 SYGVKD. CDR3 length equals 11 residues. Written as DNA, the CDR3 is TGTGCCATCAGTGAAGGGGGGACCCAGTACTTC. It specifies CAISEGGTQYF.

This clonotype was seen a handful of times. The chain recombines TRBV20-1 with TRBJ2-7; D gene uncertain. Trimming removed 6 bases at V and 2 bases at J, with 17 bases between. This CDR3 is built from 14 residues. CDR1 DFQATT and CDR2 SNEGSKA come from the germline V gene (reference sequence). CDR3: CSAPGSRGTYEQYF. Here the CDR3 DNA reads TGCAGTGCCCCTGGGTCGCGTGGAACCTACGAGCAGTACTTC.

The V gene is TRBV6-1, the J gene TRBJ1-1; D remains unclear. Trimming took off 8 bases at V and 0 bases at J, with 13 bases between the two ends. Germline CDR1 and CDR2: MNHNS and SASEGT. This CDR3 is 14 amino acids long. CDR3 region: CASCTLPVNTEAFF. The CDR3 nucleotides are TGTGCCAGCTGCACTCTACCCGTGAACACTGAAGCTTTCTTT.

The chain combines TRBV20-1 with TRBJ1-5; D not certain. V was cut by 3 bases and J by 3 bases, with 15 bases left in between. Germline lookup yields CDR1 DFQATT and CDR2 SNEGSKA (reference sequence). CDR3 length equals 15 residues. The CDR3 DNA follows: TGCAGTGCTAGGCTGCTCGCAGGTTACAATCAGCCCCAGCATTTT. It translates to CSARLLAGYNQPQHF.

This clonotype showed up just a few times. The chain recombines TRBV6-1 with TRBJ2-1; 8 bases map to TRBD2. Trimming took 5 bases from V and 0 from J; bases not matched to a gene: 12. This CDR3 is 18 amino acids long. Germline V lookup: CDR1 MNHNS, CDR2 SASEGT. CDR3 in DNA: TGTGCCAGCAGTAGTAGCGGGACGGAACCACACTCCTACAATGAGCAGTTCTTC. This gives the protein CASSSSGTEPHSYNEQFF.

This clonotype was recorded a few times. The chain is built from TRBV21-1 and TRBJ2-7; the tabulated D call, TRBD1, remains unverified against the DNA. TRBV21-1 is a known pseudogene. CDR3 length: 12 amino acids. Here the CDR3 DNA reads TGTGCCAGCAGTAACATGGGGACAAGTTTACTCTTC. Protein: CASSNMGTSLLF.

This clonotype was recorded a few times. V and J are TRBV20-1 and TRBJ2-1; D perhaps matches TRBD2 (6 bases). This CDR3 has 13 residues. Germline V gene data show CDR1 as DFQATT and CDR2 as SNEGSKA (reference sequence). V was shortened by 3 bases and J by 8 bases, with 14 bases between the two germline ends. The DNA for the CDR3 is TGCAGTGCTAGGCGGGGTGGTAGGGATGAGCAGTTCTTC. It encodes CSARRGGRDEQFF.

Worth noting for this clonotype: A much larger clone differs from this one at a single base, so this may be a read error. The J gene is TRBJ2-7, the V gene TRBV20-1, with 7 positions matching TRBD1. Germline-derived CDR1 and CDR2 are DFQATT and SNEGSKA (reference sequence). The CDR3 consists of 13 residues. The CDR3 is CRATSGTEDEQYF. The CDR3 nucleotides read TGCAGAGCTACCTCCGGGACAGAAGACGAGCAGTACTTC.

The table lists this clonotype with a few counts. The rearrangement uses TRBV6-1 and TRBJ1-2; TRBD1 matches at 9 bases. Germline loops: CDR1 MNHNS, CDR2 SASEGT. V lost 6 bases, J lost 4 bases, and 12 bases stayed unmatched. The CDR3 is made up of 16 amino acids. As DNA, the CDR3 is TGTGCCAGCAGCGAGCGGGGGACAGGGAGATCCTATGGCTACACCTTC. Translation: CASSERGTGRSYGYTF.

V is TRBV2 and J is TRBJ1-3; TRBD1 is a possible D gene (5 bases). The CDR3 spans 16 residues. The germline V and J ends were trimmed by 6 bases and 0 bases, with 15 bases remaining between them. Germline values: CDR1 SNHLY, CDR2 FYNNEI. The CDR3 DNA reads TGTGCCAGCAGGGTCGACAGTTCCCGCTCTGGAAACACCATATATTTT. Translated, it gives CASRVDSSRSGNTIYF.

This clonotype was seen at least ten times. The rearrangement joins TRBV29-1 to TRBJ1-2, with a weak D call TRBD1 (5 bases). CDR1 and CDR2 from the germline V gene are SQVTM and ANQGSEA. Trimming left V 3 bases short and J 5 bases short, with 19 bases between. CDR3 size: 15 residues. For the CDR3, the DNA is TGCAGCGTTGACACCGACAGCGCAAGCGGGTATGGCTACACCTTC. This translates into CSVDTDSASGYGYTF.

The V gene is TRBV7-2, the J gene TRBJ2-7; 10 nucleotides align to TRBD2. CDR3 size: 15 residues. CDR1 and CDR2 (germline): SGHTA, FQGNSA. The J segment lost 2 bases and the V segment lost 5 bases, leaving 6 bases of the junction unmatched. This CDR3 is CASSILAGQAYEQYF. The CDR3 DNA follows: TGTGCCAGCAGCATACTAGCGGGACAGGCCTACGAGCAGTACTTC.

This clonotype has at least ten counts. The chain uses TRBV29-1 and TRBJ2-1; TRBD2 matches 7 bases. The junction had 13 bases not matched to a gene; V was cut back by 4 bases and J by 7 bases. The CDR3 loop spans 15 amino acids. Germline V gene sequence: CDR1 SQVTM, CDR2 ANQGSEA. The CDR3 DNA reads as TGCAGCGTTGGGCAACTAGCGAGCAGGATGAATGAGCAGTTCTTC. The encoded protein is CSVGQLASRMNEQFF.

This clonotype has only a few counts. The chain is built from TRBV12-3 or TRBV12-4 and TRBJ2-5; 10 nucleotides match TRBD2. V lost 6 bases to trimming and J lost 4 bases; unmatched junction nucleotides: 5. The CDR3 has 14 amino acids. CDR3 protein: CASRPRLAGETQYF. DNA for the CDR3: TGTGCCAGCAGGCCCCGACTAGCGGGAGAGACCCAGTACTTC.

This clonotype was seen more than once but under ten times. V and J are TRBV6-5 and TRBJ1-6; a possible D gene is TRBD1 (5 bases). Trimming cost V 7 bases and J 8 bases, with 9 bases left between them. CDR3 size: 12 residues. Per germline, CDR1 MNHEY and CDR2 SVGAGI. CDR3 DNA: TGTGCCAGCAAATGGGGCGATTCACCCCTCCACTTT. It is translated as CASKWGDSPLHF.

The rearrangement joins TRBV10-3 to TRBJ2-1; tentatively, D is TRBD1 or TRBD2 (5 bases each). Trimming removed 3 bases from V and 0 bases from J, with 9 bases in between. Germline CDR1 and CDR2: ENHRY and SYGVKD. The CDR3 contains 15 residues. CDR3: CAISEERGSYNEQFF. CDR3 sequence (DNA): TGTGCCATCAGTGAAGAGAGGGGCTCCTACAATGAGCAGTTCTTC.

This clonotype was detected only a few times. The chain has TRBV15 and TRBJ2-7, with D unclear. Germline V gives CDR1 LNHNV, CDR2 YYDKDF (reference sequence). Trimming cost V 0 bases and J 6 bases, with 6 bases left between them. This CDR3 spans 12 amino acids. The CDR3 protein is CATSRDLGEQYF. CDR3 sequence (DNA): TGTGCCACCAGCAGAGATCTGGGCGAGCAGTACTTC.

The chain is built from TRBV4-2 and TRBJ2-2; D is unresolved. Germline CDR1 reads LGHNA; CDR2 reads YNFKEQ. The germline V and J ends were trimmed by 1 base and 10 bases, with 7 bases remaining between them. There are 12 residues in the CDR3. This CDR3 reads CASSQVFQELFF. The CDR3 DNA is TGTGCCAGCAGCCAAGTATTTCAGGAGCTGTTTTTT.

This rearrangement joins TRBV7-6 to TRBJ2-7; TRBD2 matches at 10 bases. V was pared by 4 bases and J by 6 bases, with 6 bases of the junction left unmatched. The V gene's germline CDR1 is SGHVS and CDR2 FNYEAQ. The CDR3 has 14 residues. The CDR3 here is CASSSSRTSGEQYF. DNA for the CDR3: TGTGCCAGCAGCTCCAGCAGGACTAGCGGCGAGCAGTACTTC.

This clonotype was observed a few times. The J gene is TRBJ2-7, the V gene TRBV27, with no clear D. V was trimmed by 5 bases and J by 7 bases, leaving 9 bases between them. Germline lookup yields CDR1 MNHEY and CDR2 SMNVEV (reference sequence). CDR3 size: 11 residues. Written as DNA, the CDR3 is TGTGCCAGCAGTACTGGCAGGGAGCAGTACTTC. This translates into CASSTGREQYF.

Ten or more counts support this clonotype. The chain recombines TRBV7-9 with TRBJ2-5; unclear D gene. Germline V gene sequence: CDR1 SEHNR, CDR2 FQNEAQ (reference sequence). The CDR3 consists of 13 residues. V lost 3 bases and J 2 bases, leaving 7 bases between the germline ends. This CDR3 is CASSFGGQETQYF. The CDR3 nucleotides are TGTGCCAGCAGCTTTGGTGGGCAAGAGACCCAGTACTTC.

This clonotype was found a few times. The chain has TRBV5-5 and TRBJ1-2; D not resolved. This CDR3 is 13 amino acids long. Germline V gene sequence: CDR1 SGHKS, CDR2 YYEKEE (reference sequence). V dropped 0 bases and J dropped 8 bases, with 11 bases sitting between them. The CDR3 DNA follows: TGTGCCAGCAGCTTGGGCGATGGTAGCGGCTACACCTTC. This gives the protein CASSLGDGSGYTF.

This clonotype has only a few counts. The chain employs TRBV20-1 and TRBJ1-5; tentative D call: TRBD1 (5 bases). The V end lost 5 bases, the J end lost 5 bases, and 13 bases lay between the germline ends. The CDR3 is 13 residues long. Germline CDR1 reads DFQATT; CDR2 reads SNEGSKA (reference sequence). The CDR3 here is CSARRDADQPQHF. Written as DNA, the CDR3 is TGCAGTGCTCGCAGGGACGCCGATCAGCCCCAGCATTTT.

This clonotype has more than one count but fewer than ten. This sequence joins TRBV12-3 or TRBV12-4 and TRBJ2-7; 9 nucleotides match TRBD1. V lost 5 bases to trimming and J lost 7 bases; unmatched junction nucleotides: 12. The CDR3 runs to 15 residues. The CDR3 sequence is CASSGGQGIASEQYF. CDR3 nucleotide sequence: TGTGCCAGCAGTGGTGGACAGGGGATAGCCTCTGAGCAGTACTTC.

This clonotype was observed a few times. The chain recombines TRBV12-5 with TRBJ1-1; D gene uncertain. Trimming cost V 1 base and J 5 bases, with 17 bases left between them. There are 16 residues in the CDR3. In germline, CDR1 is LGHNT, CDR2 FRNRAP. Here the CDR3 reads CASGLAVMVDWTEAFF. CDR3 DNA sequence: TGTGCTAGTGGTTTGGCCGTAATGGTCGACTGGACTGAAGCTTTCTTT.

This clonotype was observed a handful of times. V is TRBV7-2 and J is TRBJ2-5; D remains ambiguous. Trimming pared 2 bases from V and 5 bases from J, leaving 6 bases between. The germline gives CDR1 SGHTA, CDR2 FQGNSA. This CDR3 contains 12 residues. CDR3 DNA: TGTGCCAGCAGCTTACTAAGCGAGACCCAGTACTTC. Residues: CASSLLSETQYF.

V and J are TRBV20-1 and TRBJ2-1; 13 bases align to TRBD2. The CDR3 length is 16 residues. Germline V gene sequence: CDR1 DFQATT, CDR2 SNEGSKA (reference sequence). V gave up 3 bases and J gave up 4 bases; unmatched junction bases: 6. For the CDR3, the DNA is TGCAGTGCTAGCGCCACTAGCGGGGGGGAATACAATGAGCAGTTCTTC. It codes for CSASATSGGEYNEQFF.